The clone carrying this TCR beta chain appeared many times. Its antigen is undetermined. Per germline, CDR1 ENHRY and CDR2 SYGVKD. There are 14 residues in the CDR3. With 6 bases clipped from V and 4 bases from J, the junction kept 4 bases outside the gene matches. This specimen belongs to a study of T cells in Graves' hyperthyroidism and ophthalmopathy. General observations from the study: Most thyroid clonotypes with frequency above 0.001 were detected in blood.

From RNA transcripts, TCR beta CDR3 regions were amplified. The TCR CDR3 was amplified in a first-round RT-PCR using the HTBI primer set. TCRdb re-analysed the multiplex PCR reads in MiXCR, keeping a single row per CDR3 protein. The sample yields about 610,000 distinct CDR3 sequences, approximately 14% seen once. For the diagnoses, clinical symptoms, serum thyroxine and TRAb, thyroid ultrasound and orbital computed tomography were used. The sequence was collected from a middle-aged woman with Graves' ophthalmopathy. Material for sequencing was blood. This chain links TRBV10-3 with TRBJ1-1, with 11 bases fitting TRBD1. The CDR3 DNA reads TGTGCCATCAGCTTGGGGACAGGGGGCACTGAAGCTTTCTTT. Residues: CAISLGTGGTEAFF.